A single T cell receptor (beta chain) is shown here with its context. Its specificity is unknown. This specimen belongs to a study of Ad26.COV2.S vaccination and SARS-CoV-2 variants. The study, taken as a whole, reports: Substantial breadth was reported for post-vaccination spike-specific CD8+ and CD4+ T cells.

Measured with immunoSEQ multiplex PCR; TCRdb has only the in-frame clones, and not every one. There are hundreds of thousands of clones in the sample; approximately 90% occur only once, and roughly 1.7% lies in the top ten. Treatment denoted: approximately 18 received Ad26.COV2.S at low or high dose, single or two shots; roughly five received placebo; per-sample allocation not given. Specimen acquisition occurred on day 63 following the initial vaccine or placebo injection. Participants' vaccine, an Ad26 vector, delivered Wuhan-strain SARS-CoV-2 spike. Specimen: peripheral blood, collected in a trial of Ad26.COV2.S vaccine versus placebo. The receptor's source is a person between 18 and 65 years old who received the Ad26.COV2.S COVID-19 vaccine or a placebo.

DNA for the CDR3: TGTGCCAGCAGCTTAGGTGGGGGCTTCACTGAAGCTTTCTTT. Translated, it gives CASSLGGGFTEAFF. The chain is built from TRBV7-6 and TRBJ1-1, with D tentatively TRBD1 (6 bases). The V gene's germline CDR1 is SGHVS and CDR2 FNYEAQ. The V gene lost 1 base and the J gene lost 4 bases, with 10 bases spanning the gap. CDR3 size: 14 residues. Variable domain in full (rest from reference TRBV7-6 and TRBJ1-1): GAGVSQSPRYKVTKRGQDVALRCDPISGHVSLYWYRQALGQGPEFLTYFNYEAQQDKSGLPNDRFSAERPEGSISTLTIQRTEQRDSAMYRCASSLGGGFTEAFFGQGTRLTVV.